These T cell receptor beta chains were read from a single sample in a study of chemoradiotherapy in HPV16-positive cancers. The table came from immunoSEQ multiplex PCR; TCRdb's copy has only in-frame clones and leaves some out. Of some 4,800 clones listed, about 90% are singletons. This material was obtained from a patient who underwent chemoradiotherapy. These receptors were obtained from a human donor with HPV-associated anogenital cancer. The CDR3 runs from the conserved cysteine through the conserved F or W. D genes are given only for firm matches. Expanded clones are given a class, and other clones once, few, many or no size at all.

j_call v_call d_call clone_size cdr3_nt cdr3_aa
TRBJ2-5 TRBV25-1 NA NA TGTGCCAGCACATCCAGACAGGCCCAAGAGACCCAGTACTTC CASTSRQAQETQYF
TRBJ2-1 TRBV7-2 TRBD2 NA TGTGCCAGCAGCTTAGGGGCTAGCGGGGGATTTGAGCAGTTCTTC CASSLGASGGFEQFF
TRBJ2-1 TRBV6-5 TRBD2 NA TGTGCCAGCAGATCGCCTAGCGGGGTCAATGAGCAGTTCTTC CASRSPSGVNEQFF
TRBJ2-1 TRBV7-2 TRBD1 NA TGTGCCAGCAGCTTGAGGACAGGGGGCTTCAACAGTGAGCAGTTCTTC CASSLRTGGFNSEQFF
TRBJ1-1 TRBV19 NA NA TGTGCCAGTAGGTTCGAGGGTTTAAACCGTGAAGCTTTCTTT CASRFEGLNREAFF
TRBJ1-1 TRBV5-1 NA NA TGCGCCAGCAGCTTAAAGCAAGCCCGGAACACTGAAGCTTTCTTT CASSLKQARNTEAFF
TRBJ2-1 TRBV5-1 TRBD1 NA TGCGCCAGCAGCTTTCCCCGACAGGGGGCTATTATAGATGAGCAGTTCTTC CASSFPRQGAIIDEQFF
TRBJ2-7 TRBV19 NA NA TGTGCCAGTCAACGGACCATGACCTCCGAGCAGTACTTC CASQRTMTSEQYF
TRBJ1-4 TRBV21-1 NA NA TGTGCCAGCAGCAAGGGGGCAGGGGGCCCTATCCATGAAAAACTGTTTTTT CASSKGAGGPIHEKLFF
TRBJ2-2 TRBV19 NA NA TGTGCCGCCGGAGGGCTAACGGTGGACACCGGGGAGCTGTTTTTT CAAGGLTVDTGELFF
TRBJ2-3 TRBV21-1 NA NA TGTGCCAGCAGCAGCACCCGCCGAGTTCCACCAACAGATACGCAGTATTTT CASSSTRRVPPTDTQYF
TRBJ2-5 TRBV7-2 NA NA TGTGCCAGCACCCCGGGGGGGACAGCACGGGGAGCCCAGTACTTC CASTPGGTARGAQYF
TRBJ2-7 TRBV7-2 NA once TGTGCCAGCAGGATCGGGTATGGGGAGCAGTACTTC CASRIGYGEQYF
TRBJ1-6 TRBV29-1 NA NA TGCAGCGCGCAGGGCAATAAAGGTTCACCCCTCCACTTT CSAQGNKGSPLHF
TRBJ2-7 TRBV12-5 NA NA TGTGCTAGTGGTTTGATGGGGCGAGAGTGGCAGTACTTC CASGLMGREWQYF
TRBJ1-3 TRBV19 NA NA TGTGCCAGTAGTACCACCAGGGGTAACACCATATATTTT CASSTTRGNTIYF
TRBJ2-2 TRBV2 NA once TGTGCCAGCAGGACAGGGGAGGGGACCGGGGAGCTGTTTTTT CASRTGEGTGELFF
TRBJ2-6 TRBV5-1 NA NA TGCGCCAGCAGCTCGGCCGAATCTGGGGCCAACGTCCTGACTTTC CASSSAESGANVLTF
TRBJ1-4 TRBV5-5 NA NA TGTGCCAGCAGCTTGTATCTGTTTGCCGGCGGGCCGAATGAAAAACTGTTTTTT CASSLYLFAGGPNEKLFF
TRBJ2-2 TRBV27 TRBD1 NA TGTGCCAGCAGTCTCCGACAGGGGAACACCGGGGAGCTGTTTTTT CASSLRQGNTGELFF
TRBJ1-2 TRBV19 TRBD1 NA TGTGCCAGTAGCCGGGACAGGGGGCCGGGTGGATATCCCTACACCTTC CASSRDRGPGGYPYTF
TRBJ2-3 TRBV18 TRBD1 NA TGTGCCAGCTCGGCAAACAGGGGCCGATCTAGCACAGATACGCAGTATTTT CASSANRGRSSTDTQYF